A selection of T cell receptor beta chains follows, all from one sample in a study of metastatic and nonmetastatic thyroid tumors. TCRdb re-called the PCR reads through MiXCR. The table shows some 28,000 clones, with 20% to 25% occurring only once. What was sequenced was blood. These receptors were taken from a female donor with papillary thyroid cancer or a benign thyroid nodule (not recorded which). Some clones in this sample may be carry-over from other donors' samples. Each CDR3 is given with its conserved first and last residue. The D gene is left open where the match is weak. Not all rows give a size; the values are once, few, many and, for expanded clones, a class.

TRBJ2-7 . many 15 TRBV19 TGTGCCAGCTCCTGGGAGACAGATTTCTCCTACGAGCAGTACTTC CASSWETDFSYEQYF
TRBJ1-5 TRBD1 few 15 TRBV28 TGTGCCAGCAGCCGTCAGGGGGCTGGCAATCAGCCCCAGCATTTT CASSRQGAGNQPQHF
TRBJ2-2 TRBD1 once 15 TRBV30 TGTGCCTGGAGTTCTACAGGGGTCCCAGGCGGGGAGCTGTTTTTT CAWSSTGVPGGELFF
TRBJ2-1 . . 11 TRBV20-1 TGCAGTGCTAGACCCTACAATGAGCAGTTCTTC CSARPYNEQFF
TRBJ1-2 . many 14 TRBV6-6 TGTGCCAGCAGTTACGCGGGGGCCAACTATGGCTACACCTTC CASSYAGANYGYTF
TRBJ2-3 . few 15 TRBV5-1 TGCGCCAGCACCTCCCTCGCTAGATCGGGGGATACGCAGTATTTT CASTSLARSGDTQYF
TRBJ2-2 TRBD1 . 18 TRBV19 TGTGCCAGTAGTATACCCCCCTGGGGACAGGCGAACACCGGGGAGCTGTTTTTT CASSIPPWGQANTGELFF
TRBJ1-6 . many 18 TRBV4-3 TGCGCCAGCAGCCAAGATCAAGCCACGGCGGTGTATAATTCACCCCTCCACTTT CASSQDQATAVYNSPLHF
TRBJ2-3 TRBD2 many 16 TRBV30 TGTGCCTGGGGACTAGCGGGGGGGTGGGGCACAGATACGCAGTATTTT CAWGLAGGWGTDTQYF
TRBJ1-2 TRBD1 few 15 TRBV6-5 TGTGCCAGCAGTTACTTACTGGACAGGTACAATGGCTACACCTTC CASSYLLDRYNGYTF
TRBJ1-4 . . 15 TRBV27 TGTGCCAGCGCCCGCCGGCAGGCAACTAATGAAAAACTGTTTTTT CASARRQATNEKLFF
TRBJ2-3 . . 15 TRBV6-1 TGTGCCAGCAAATACAGGGACAAGGTGACAGATACGCAGTATTTT CASKYRDKVTDTQYF
TRBJ2-2 TRBD1 many 16 TRBV4-3 TGCGCCAGCAGCCAACGGGACAGGGAAGGGACCGGGGAGCTGTTTTTT CASSQRDREGTGELFF
TRBJ2-5 . . 12 TRBV6-1 TGTGCCAGCAGTGTGATGGGGGAGACCCAGTACTTC CASSVMGETQYF
TRBJ1-4 . few 14 TRBV27 TGTGCCAGCAGAACACAGGCCGACTATGAAAAACTGTTTTTT CASRTQADYEKLFF
TRBJ1-3 TRBD1 few 17 TRBV6-4 TGTGCCAGCAGCGCACACGGACAGGGGGCTTCTGGAAACACCATATATTTT CASSAHGQGASGNTIYF
TRBJ1-1 . few 15 TRBV13 TGTGCCAGCAGCTTATTCGGGGAGTGGAACACTGAAGCTTTCTTT CASSLFGEWNTEAFF
TRBJ2-2 TRBD2 many 16 TRBV7-8 TGCGCCAGCACCGGACTAGCGGGGTCTCCAAACCGGGAGCTGTTTTTT CASTGLAGSPNRELFF
TRBJ2-3 TRBD2 many 14 TRBV30 TGTGCCTGGAGTTTTCGTACGGGAGGTCGTACGCAGTATTTT CAWSFRTGGRTQYF
TRBJ2-7 TRBD2 . 14 TRBV28 TGTGCCAGCAGTTTTGGGGGGGAGCAATACGAGCAGTACTTC CASSFGGEQYEQYF
TRBJ2-1 . . 15 TRBV2 TGTGCCAGCACCCCTCAGGCTGGGGGACGCAATGAGCAGTTCTTC CASTPQAGGRNEQFF
TRBJ2-5 . . 13 TRBV2 TGTGCCAGCAGTGAGATGGGACAAGAGACCCAGTACTTC CASSEMGQETQYF
TRBJ1-3 . few 14 TRBV6-1 TGTGCCAGCAGCCCAGGCCTCTCTGGAAACACCATATATTTT CASSPGLSGNTIYF
TRBJ1-1 . many 14 TRBV19 TGTGCCAGTAGTATTGCAGCGGCGAACACTGAAGCTTTCTTT CASSIAAANTEAFF
TRBJ2-3 . many 16 TRBV30 TGTGCCTGGAGTGATCCCCTAGTACTGCGCACAGATACGCAGTATTTT CAWSDPLVLRTDTQYF
TRBJ1-1 . once 14 TRBV6-4 TGTGCCAGCAGTCGGGTAGGCAGGGCCACTGAAGCTTTCTTT CASSRVGRATEAFF
TRBJ2-3 . . 16 TRBV6-5 TGTGCCAGCAGGAAATCGCCGGGGGCTAGAAAAGATACGCAGTATTTT CASRKSPGARKDTQYF
TRBJ2-1 . . 12 TRBV27 TGTGCCAGCAGAAAACAGGGCAATGAGCAGTTCTTC CASRKQGNEQFF
TRBJ2-1 TRBD2 few 15 TRBV28 TGTGCCAGCAGTTTTTTGGGCAGGGAGGGCAATGAGCAGTTCTTC CASSFLGREGNEQFF
TRBJ2-7 . . 15 TRBV5-5 TGTGCCAGCAGCAGGGACTCGCAAAGGGTGGACGAGCATTACTTC CASSRDSQRVDEHYF
TRBJ2-3 . . 14 TRBV6-2/TRBV6-3 TGTGCCAGCAGGGTTAGGCCCCTCACAGATACGCAGTATTTT CASRVRPLTDTQYF
TRBJ2-1 . few 14 TRBV6-5 TGTGCCAGCAGCTACGGGATTCCAAGCTATGAGCAGTTCTTC CASSYGIPSYEQFF
TRBJ2-7 . medium-sized 14 TRBV28 TGTGCCAGCAGTGAAGACCGGGCCCCCTACGAGCAGTACTTC CASSEDRAPYEQYF
TRBJ2-5 TRBD2 few 18 TRBV20-1 TGCAGCGCTCCGGGACTAGCGGGGGGACGAATAATCGGAGAGACCCAGTACTTC CSAPGLAGGRIIGETQYF
TRBJ2-7 TRBD1 many 14 TRBV30 TGTGCCTGGAGTACGGGACAGGGGAGCTACGAGCAGTACTTC CAWSTGQGSYEQYF
TRBJ1-5 . few 15 TRBV28 TGTGCCAGCAGTTTTGGGCAGGGGTTTAGACAGCCCCAGCATTTT CASSFGQGFRQPQHF
TRBJ2-2 . . 13 TRBV6-4 TGTGCCAGCAGTGAGTGTTACACCGGGGAGCTGTTTTTT CASSECYTGELFF